This entry is about one T cell receptor (beta chain). The target antigen is unknown. Germline CDR1 SGHRS, CDR2 YFSETQ. Trimming took off 1 base at V and 0 bases at J, with 11 bases between the two ends. The CDR3 length is 17 residues. The PCR used 60 Vbeta and 13 Jbeta primers. TCRdb's table, derived via immunoSEQ multiplex PCR, lists solely in-frame clones and lacks some. The sample includes approximately 97,000 clones, approximately 77% seen only once; the top ten take 8% to 10%. The data were obtained in a study of cytomegalovirus exposure and HLA in healthy donors. Overall study results and limits: The authors judged a highly shared variant cluster likely a sequencing artifact.

The sequenced sample consisted of PBMCs. This sequence joins TRBV5-1 and TRBJ2-6, with a tentative D call TRBD1 (6 bases). This TCR was recovered from a male donor in good health and CMV-seropositive. The CDR3 coding sequence is TGCGCCAGCAGCTTGCCCTTGGACAGCTCTGGGGCCAACGTCCTGACTTTC. Translating gives CASSLPLDSSGANVLTF.